Sequencing of this T cell receptor beta chain was carried out in a study of OX40 agonist ivuxolimab in advanced cancers. Study as a whole: The study reported partial responses in three patients: one hepatocellular carcinoma, two cutaneous melanoma.

CDR1 and CDR2 (germline): SGHTA, FQGTGA. The trim removed 5 bases at V and 0 bases at J, leaving 5 bases unmatched. The CDR3 covers 15 residues. This table comes from immunoSEQ multiplex PCR, and its TCRdb copy is limited to in-frame clones, with some not included. The sample records 65,000 to 75,000 clones, around 83% being singletons. The sample was CD4+ or CD8+ T cells sorted from blood, taken in a trial of the OX40 agonist ivuxolimab. This clonotype originated in an adult with an advanced solid tumor such as melanoma, head and neck, liver or kidney cancer. The genes are TRBV7-3 and TRBJ2-3; TRBD2 matches 7 bases. CDR3 DNA: TGTGCCAGCAGCCCCCTGGGGGGGAGCACAGATACGCAGTATTTT. This translates into CASSPLGGSTDTQYF.